These T cell receptor beta chains were read from a single sample in a study of blood T cell repertoires in COVID-19. The assay was immunoSEQ multiplex PCR, and TCRdb's table has in-frame clones only and misses some. The repertoire includes over 250,000 clones, approximately 90% of them detected once, and about 2.2% sits in the top ten. Sequencing was performed on peripheral blood. The receptors come from a woman aged 25 to 45 with COVID-19, enrolled during active disease. CDR3s leave out the opening cysteine and the closing phenylalanine or tryptophan. Each record gives: V gene, clone size, J gene, CDR3 protein. Clone size is stated in some rows and not others, as once, few, many or a class when expanded.

V gene: TRBV28; clone size: .; J gene: TRBJ2-2; CDR3 protein: ASSLKGGGPGELF
V gene: TRBV6-2/TRBV6-3; clone size: .; J gene: TRBJ1-6; CDR3 protein: ASSSSGPDYNSPLH
V gene: TRBV28; clone size: .; J gene: TRBJ2-1; CDR3 protein: ASRLSGTTNEQF
V gene: TRBV5-4; clone size: .; J gene: TRBJ1-5; CDR3 protein: ASSIDRSNQPQH
V gene: TRBV4-2; clone size: few; J gene: TRBJ2-1; CDR3 protein: ASSQEWHRAPYNEQF
V gene: TRBV5-1; clone size: .; J gene: TRBJ2-7; CDR3 protein: ASSLAGTVSYYEQY
V gene: TRBV5-1; clone size: .; J gene: TRBJ2-7; CDR3 protein: ASSLHIASLDTYEQY
V gene: TRBV28; clone size: .; J gene: TRBJ1-2; CDR3 protein: ASSFEYRYGYT
V gene: TRBV15; clone size: once; J gene: TRBJ1-3; CDR3 protein: ATSSDRASGNTIY
V gene: TRBV18; clone size: .; J gene: TRBJ2-3; CDR3 protein: ASSRDGGTDTQY
V gene: TRBV6-5; clone size: .; J gene: TRBJ2-5; CDR3 protein: ASSYVAAEAKETQY
V gene: TRBV28; clone size: .; J gene: TRBJ2-5; CDR3 protein: ASSFVVSETQY